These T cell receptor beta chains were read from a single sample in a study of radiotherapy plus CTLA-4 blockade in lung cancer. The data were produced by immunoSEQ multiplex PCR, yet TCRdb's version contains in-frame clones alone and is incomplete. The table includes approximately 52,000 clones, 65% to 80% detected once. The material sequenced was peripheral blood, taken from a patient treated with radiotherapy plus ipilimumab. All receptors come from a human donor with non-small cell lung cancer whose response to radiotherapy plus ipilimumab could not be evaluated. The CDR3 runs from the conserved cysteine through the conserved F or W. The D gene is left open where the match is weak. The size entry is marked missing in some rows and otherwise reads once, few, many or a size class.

CDR3 protein: CASSQQVGIGYEQFF
CDR3 DNA: TGTGCCAGCAGTCAACAGGTTGGTATTGGATATGAGCAGTTCTTC
D gene: .
V gene: TRBV6-4
J gene: TRBJ2-1
CDR3 length: 15
clone size: few

CDR3 protein: CASRQRTGGAMGDGYTF
CDR3 DNA: TGTGCCAGCAGACAACGGACAGGGGGCGCCATGGGAGATGGCTACACCTTC
D gene: TRBD1
V gene: TRBV28
J gene: TRBJ1-2
CDR3 length: 17
clone size: .

CDR3 protein: CASSRDINTGELFF
CDR3 DNA: TGTGCCAGCAGCAGGGACATTAACACCGGGGAGCTGTTTTTT
D gene: .
V gene: TRBV7-7
J gene: TRBJ2-2
CDR3 length: 14
clone size: .

CDR3 protein: CASSYPARGIVDGYTF
CDR3 DNA: TGTGCCAGCAGTTACCCCGCCAGGGGGATTGTGGATGGCTACACCTTC
D gene: TRBD1
V gene: TRBV6-6
J gene: TRBJ1-2
CDR3 length: 16
clone size: .

CDR3 protein: CASSRTVNLAGGYQETQYF
CDR3 DNA: TGTGCCAGCAGCCGAACGGTGAACCTAGCGGGAGGGTACCAAGAGACCCAGTACTTC
D gene: TRBD2
V gene: TRBV14
J gene: TRBJ2-5
CDR3 length: 19
clone size: .

CDR3 protein: CASGFNPQERGANTEAFF
CDR3 DNA: TGTGCTAGTGGTTTCAATCCCCAGGAACGGGGAGCGAACACTGAAGCTTTCTTT
D gene: .
V gene: TRBV12-5
J gene: TRBJ1-1
CDR3 length: 18
clone size: .

CDR3 protein: CASSLGLAGSYNEQFF
CDR3 DNA: TGTGCCAGCAGCTTAGGACTAGCGGGCTCCTACAATGAGCAGTTCTTC
D gene: TRBD2
V gene: TRBV7-8
J gene: TRBJ2-1
CDR3 length: 16
clone size: .

CDR3 protein: CASSPMTGAYQETQYF
CDR3 DNA: TGCGCCAGCAGCCCAATGACAGGGGCCTACCAAGAGACCCAGTACTTC
D gene: TRBD1
V gene: TRBV5-1
J gene: TRBJ2-5
CDR3 length: 16
clone size: .

CDR3 protein: CASRARVTDTQYF
CDR3 DNA: TGTGCCAGCAGGGCCCGGGTCACAGATACGCAGTATTTT
D gene: .
V gene: TRBV7-9
J gene: TRBJ2-3
CDR3 length: 13
clone size: .

CDR3 protein: CASSSTSGRGQTQYF
CDR3 DNA: TGTGCCAGCAGTTCGACTAGCGGGAGGGGGCAGACCCAGTACTTC
D gene: TRBD2
V gene: TRBV28
J gene: TRBJ2-5
CDR3 length: 15
clone size: .

CDR3 protein: CASRATGDQPQHF
CDR3 DNA: TGTGCCAGTAGGGCGACAGGGGATCAGCCCCAGCATTTT
D gene: TRBD1
V gene: TRBV19
J gene: TRBJ1-5
CDR3 length: 13
clone size: once

CDR3 protein: CASSPKGQGNTGELFF
CDR3 DNA: TGTGCCAGCAGCCCCAAGGGACAGGGGAACACCGGGGAGCTGTTTTTT
D gene: TRBD1
V gene: TRBV14
J gene: TRBJ2-2
CDR3 length: 16
clone size: .

CDR3 protein: CASGVGQLGEKLFF
CDR3 DNA: TGTGCCAGCGGCGTGGGACAGTTGGGCGAAAAACTGTTTTTT
D gene: TRBD1
V gene: TRBV7-8
J gene: TRBJ1-4
CDR3 length: 14
clone size: .

CDR3 protein: CASSAPGTSASDTQYF
CDR3 DNA: TGTGCCAGCAGCGCCCCCGGGACTAGTGCGTCAGATACGCAGTATTTT
D gene: TRBD2
V gene: TRBV11-2
J gene: TRBJ2-3
CDR3 length: 16
clone size: once

CDR3 protein: CASSAYPNTGELFF
CDR3 DNA: TGTGCCAGCAGTGCGTATCCGAACACCGGGGAGCTGTTTTTT
D gene: .
V gene: TRBV6-1
J gene: TRBJ2-2
CDR3 length: 14
clone size: .

CDR3 protein: CASSQGQGKGGYTF
CDR3 DNA: TGCGCCAGCAGCCAAGGACAGGGGAAGGGAGGCTACACCTTC
D gene: TRBD1
V gene: TRBV4-3
J gene: TRBJ1-2
CDR3 length: 14
clone size: .

CDR3 protein: CASREGQNSGNTIYF
CDR3 DNA: TGCGCCAGCAGAGAGGGACAGAACTCTGGAAACACCATATATTTT
D gene: TRBD1
V gene: TRBV5-1
J gene: TRBJ1-3
CDR3 length: 15
clone size: few

CDR3 protein: CASSSWTGNQPQHF
CDR3 DNA: TGTGCCAGCAGCTCATGGACGGGGAATCAGCCCCAGCATTTT
D gene: .
V gene: TRBV7-8
J gene: TRBJ1-5
CDR3 length: 14
clone size: .

CDR3 protein: CASSPLGGLNQETQYF
CDR3 DNA: TGTGCCAGCTCACCACTCGGCGGCTTAAATCAAGAGACCCAGTACTTC
D gene: .
V gene: TRBV18
J gene: TRBJ2-5
CDR3 length: 16
clone size: .

CDR3 protein: CASSFAESYEQYF
CDR3 DNA: TGTGCCAGCAGCTTTGCGGAGTCCTACGAGCAGTACTTC
D gene: .
V gene: TRBV11-3
J gene: TRBJ2-7
CDR3 length: 13
clone size: .

CDR3 protein: CASSSRQGPLYTEAFF
CDR3 DNA: TGTGCCAGCAGCTCGAGACAGGGTCCGTTATACACTGAAGCTTTCTTT
D gene: TRBD1
V gene: TRBV7-9
J gene: TRBJ1-1
CDR3 length: 16
clone size: .

CDR3 protein: CASSPFSSGGASNEQFF
CDR3 DNA: TGTGCCAGCAGCCCGTTTTCAAGCGGGGGGGCGAGTAATGAGCAGTTCTTC
D gene: TRBD2
V gene: TRBV7-3
J gene: TRBJ2-1
CDR3 length: 17
clone size: .

CDR3 protein: CATGTGREYEQYF
CDR3 DNA: TGTGCCACCGGAACAGGTCGCGAATACGAGCAGTACTTC
D gene: .
V gene: TRBV15
J gene: TRBJ2-7
CDR3 length: 13
clone size: few

CDR3 protein: CANKLAGGAGELFF
CDR3 DNA: TGTGCCAACAAACTAGCGGGAGGAGCCGGGGAGCTGTTTTTT
D gene: TRBD2
V gene: TRBV7-2
J gene: TRBJ2-2
CDR3 length: 14
clone size: .

CDR3 protein: CASKQANNYGYTF
CDR3 DNA: TGTGCCAGTAAACAGGCGAATAACTATGGCTACACCTTC
D gene: .
V gene: TRBV2
J gene: TRBJ1-2
CDR3 length: 13
clone size: .

CDR3 protein: CASRSGAYSNQPQHF
CDR3 DNA: TGTGCCAGCAGATCAGGGGCCTATAGCAATCAGCCCCAGCATTTT
D gene: .
V gene: TRBV2
J gene: TRBJ1-5
CDR3 length: 15
clone size: once